Included here is one T cell receptor beta chain sequence, with context. This clone occurred a few times. This clone's antigen is unknown. Base qualities were left out, and no much larger clone turns up one base away. The data stem from a study of IL-17A CD8 T cells in psoriatic arthritis synovium. The study in broad terms: The study was designed to define the phenotype, molecular profile and function of synovial IL-17A+CD8+ T cells in the pathogenesis of psoriatic arthritis.

For CDR1 and CDR2, the germline V gene (reference sequence) lists GTSNPN and SVGIG. Inclusive of the bounding cysteine and phenylalanine, the CDR3 is 12 residues long. The DNA shown is the 36-base CDR3, in frame from base 1. Compared with germline, V lacks 7 bases and J lacks 4 bases; bases without a gene match: 5. After DNA extraction (Qiagen), TCRbeta V-D-J rearrangements were amplified in a bias-controlled manner and then sequenced at high throughput (immunoSEQ; Adaptive Biotech). On the study's bioinformatics: The immunoSEQ Analyzer platform was used to analyze productive sequences at the sequence level. Clonality was computed as 1 minus Pielou's evenness, ranging from 0 (highly polyclonal) to 1 (monoclonal). Repertoire overlap between subsets was quantified with the Morisita index, from 0 (no similarity) to 1 (complete similarity). TCRdb took this table from immuneACCESS and kept in-frame rearrangements with V and J called. Such tables lack part of the clones; where checked against another copy, unresolved V genes explain under half of the gap, and the rest is unexplained. The DNA gave D and trimming, while V, J and clone size come from that table. For this sample there are 2,000 to 2,500 clones; approximately 67% appear just once. The ten largest clones add up to about 14% of the sample.

General findings and caveats noted by the study authors: In a couple of patients, many Tc17 clones were shared with the synovial Tc1 population, giving Morisita overlap indices above 0.75. Although some individual clones took up over 5% of the repertoire, most synovial CD8+ subsets stayed polyclonal. Only a few patients were covered by TCR sequencing, and this limited sample size was acknowledged by the authors. Cells were obtained from synovial fluid rather than synovial tissue, because no psoriatic arthritis synovial tissue samples were available.

CD3+ T cells isolated by magnetic separation were stimulated with PMA and ionomycin for roughly 1.5 hours and then labeled using IL-17A and IFNgamma cytokine secretion assays. Synovial fluid effusions were drawn by aspiration from the actively inflamed joints of psoriatic arthritis patients. For each patient, synovial fluid served as the source from which three memory CD8+ T cell populations were isolated by sorting: Tc1 cells (IL-17A-IFNgamma+), Tc17 cells (IL-17A+) and the bulk memory fraction, allowing their TCR repertoires to be compared. The Classification of Psoriatic Arthritis Study Group (CASPAR) criteria were met by the psoriatic arthritis patients. Cytokine-secreting cells were counterstained with a viability dye and with anti-CD3, CD8, CD14 and CD4 antibodies and were sorted on a BD FACSAria. In a few patients with psoriatic arthritis, sorted CD8+ T cell subsets from synovial fluid were put through TCRbeta sequencing. Before use, synovial fluid mononuclear cells were separated with Lymphoprep and cryopreserved in liquid nitrogen. The medium used for cryopreservation was made up of about 46% fetal calf serum and 10% dimethyl sulfoxide.

The V gene is TRBV30 and the J gene is TRBJ1-2; 8 bases in the middle match TRBD1. The sequencing input was IFN-gamma+ CD8+ T cells from synovial fluid. The cell subset or site label on this specimen signifies: IL-17A-IFNgamma+ memory CD8+ (Tc1) cells. This sequence was found in a human donor with psoriatic arthritis. The nucleotide sequence reads as follows: TGTGCCTTCAGGGGGCGCGGCTATGGCTACACCTTC. The translation is CAFRGRGYGYTF.